These 12 T cell receptor beta chains originate from one sample sequenced in a study of blood T cells in healthy people across ages. Next came a second PCR, run for roughly 6 to 11 cycles, which used a sample-barcoded 5' primer along with a J-beta primer mix. TCRdb independently ran MiXCR on the 5' RACE reads; one entry per CDR3 protein. This table has some 900,000 distinct CDR3 sequences, roughly 43% appearing once. Material for sequencing was blood. The receptors here all came from a man younger than 45 in good health.

This clonotype was counted ten times or more. V is TRBV12-3 or TRBV12-4 and J is TRBJ1-2, with D possibly being TRBD1 (5 bases). The CDR3 runs 15 residues. The germline V and J ends were trimmed by 6 bases and 1 base, with 15 bases remaining between them. The CDR3 region is CASSRDSWDNYGYTF. CDR3 coding DNA: TGTGCCAGCAGCCGCGACAGCTGGGATAACTATGGCTACACCTTC.

This chain joins TRBV4-1 and TRBJ1-4; no clear D gene. The CDR3 runs 15 residues. The V end was cut by 4 bases, the J end by 7 bases, with 16 bases between. Per the germline V gene, CDR1 is MGHRA and CDR2 is YSYEKL. For the CDR3, the DNA is TGCGCCAGCAGCCTGGGCCAAGGGTTGGCTGAAAAACTGTTTTTT. Translating it yields CASSLGQGLAEKLFF.

V is TRBV27 and J is TRBJ1-2; 7 positions match TRBD1. Germline V CDR1 and CDR2: MNHEY, SMNVEV (reference sequence). The CDR3 loop spans 15 amino acids. V lost 0 bases and J lost 5; bases outside the gene matches: 6. CDR3 DNA: TGTGCCAGCAGTTTATCGGTAGGGGGCGTGTATGGCTACACCTTC. It specifies CASSLSVGGVYGYTF.

The chain has TRBV3-1 and TRBJ1-4; D is unresolved. Germline V gene sequence: CDR1 LGHDT, CDR2 YNNKEL (reference sequence). The V and J ends lost 1 base and 5 bases respectively, with 5 bases between them. The CDR3 has 13 residues. CDR3 amino acids: CASSQVGNEKLFF. The DNA of the CDR3 is TGTGCCAGCAGCCAAGTGGGGAATGAAAAACTGTTTTTT.

This chain joins TRBV3-1 and TRBJ2-7, with D possibly TRBD1 on 6 matching bases. The last part of the DNA fits TRBJ2-5 better; the J call may be wrong. The germline CDR1 and CDR2 sequences are LGHDT and YNNKEL (reference sequence). The CDR3 has 15 amino acids. CDR3 region: CASSSFGQGIGTQYF. In DNA, the CDR3 is TGTGCCAGCAGCTCATTCGGGCAGGGGATTGGGACCCAGTACTTC.

The table lists this clonotype with a count of one. The chain links TRBV5-1 to TRBJ2-2; no definite D call. CDR3 size: 17 residues. V lost 5 bases and J lost 5, with 22 bases in between. Germline V gene lookup returns CDR1 SGHRS and CDR2 YFSETQ. CDR3 region: CASSPFSRNVGTGELFF. CDR3 in DNA: TGCGCCAGCAGTCCCTTCTCCCGGAACGTGGGAACCGGGGAGCTGTTTTTT.

The V and J genes are TRBV4-1 and TRBJ1-1; perhaps TRBD1 as D (5 bases). The CDR3 runs 16 residues. V gave up 0 bases and J gave up 8 bases, with 19 bases separating them. Per germline, CDR1 MGHRA and CDR2 YSYEKL. The CDR3 protein is CASSQDFIRDGREAFF. CDR3 in DNA: TGCGCCAGCAGCCAAGATTTCATCCGGGACGGGAGAGAAGCTTTCTTT.

This chain links TRBV5-1 with TRBJ2-7, with D tentatively TRBD1 (5 bases). The V end was cut by 2 bases, the J end by 3 bases, with 12 bases between. The V gene's germline CDR1 is SGHRS and CDR2 YFSETQ. This CDR3 contains 14 residues. The chain's CDR3 is CASSFEDNLYEQYF. The DNA for the CDR3 is TGCGCCAGCAGCTTTGAGGACAACCTCTACGAGCAGTACTTC.

The table lists this clonotype with many counts. The chain employs TRBV20-1 and TRBJ2-7; 12 bases line up with TRBD1. CDR3 length equals 19 residues. Germline CDR1 and CDR2: DFQATT and SNEGSKA (reference sequence). The V segment lost 5 bases and the J segment 4 bases; nucleotides outside the gene matches: 21. CDR3 nucleotide sequence: TGCAGTGCTGCGGCTCCGGGACAGGGGGCGGCGCGGGGTTTTTACGAGCAGTACTTC. Translation gives CSAAAPGQGAARGFYEQYF.

In regard to this clonotype: The junction departs from the called germline gene at one end, perhaps through a read error. The J gene is TRBJ2-1, the V gene TRBV29-1, with D perhaps TRBD2 (5 bases). Germline V gives CDR1 SQVTM, CDR2 ANQGSEA. The CDR3 runs 13 residues. The CDR3 region is CSGDADGENGQFF. The CDR3 region has the DNA TGCAGCGGTGATGCTGACGGGGAGAATGGGCAGTTCTTC.

This clonotype was recorded at least ten times. The chain combines TRBV11-2 with TRBJ2-1, with TRBD2 matching over 8 bases. CDR1 is SGHAT, CDR2 FQNNGV, per germline. The CDR3 is 15 residues long. J gave up 4 bases and V 5 bases, and 7 bases lay outside the gene matches. CDR3 loop: CASSLNERGYNEQFF. The CDR3 coding sequence is TGTGCCAGCAGCCTCAATGAGCGGGGGTACAATGAGCAGTTCTTC.

This clonotype was counted between two and nine times. The chain links TRBV29-1 to TRBJ2-7; D is possibly TRBD1 (5 bases). Trimming took off 5 bases at V and 4 bases at J, with 15 bases between the two ends. The CDR3 loop spans 13 amino acids. Germline CDR1 SQVTM, CDR2 ANQGSEA. The CDR3 nucleotides read TGCAGCGTTCCAGGGATAACGATGTACGAGCAGTACTTC. This codes for CSVPGITMYEQYF.